What follows is one T cell receptor beta chain and its context. Its target is not known. These data come from a study of somatic mutations in cytotoxic T cells in rheumatoid arthritis. Study information: It was right after diagnosis, before any treatment, that patient blood (roughly 30 ml EDTA) was drawn. The researchers flow-sorted some T-cell populations stained with V beta antibodies and got nearly 100% purity, and these included V beta1+ cells sequenced for TCRB. Study results and limitations: There was no significant difference in CD8+ T-cell clonality between rheumatoid arthritis patients and age-matched healthy controls.

The J segment lost 6 bases and the V segment lost 7 bases, leaving 10 bases of the junction unmatched. The length of the CDR3 is 15 residues. Germline V gene data show CDR1 as SNHLY and CDR2 as FYNNEI. Libraries were prepared by immunoSEQ multiplex PCR; TCRdb keeps only in-frame clonotypes and omits some of them. The sample lists about 15,000 clones, roughly 77% occurring once. The material sequenced was CD8+ T cells sorted from blood. V gene TRBV2 combines with J gene TRBJ2-5; 11 positions agree with TRBD2. This sequence was found in an adult with rheumatoid arthritis. The CDR3 DNA reads as TGTGCCAGCATCATTAGCGGGGGGGCCGGGAAGACCCAGTACTTC. Its protein is CASIISGGAGKTQYF.